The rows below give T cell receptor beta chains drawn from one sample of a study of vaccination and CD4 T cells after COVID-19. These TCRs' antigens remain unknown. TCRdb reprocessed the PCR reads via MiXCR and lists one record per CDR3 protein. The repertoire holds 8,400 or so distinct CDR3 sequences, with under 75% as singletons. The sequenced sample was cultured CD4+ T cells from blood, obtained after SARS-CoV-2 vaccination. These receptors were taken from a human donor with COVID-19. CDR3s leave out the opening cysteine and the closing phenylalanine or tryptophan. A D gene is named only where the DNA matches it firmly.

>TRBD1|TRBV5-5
ASSLETGTAHGYT
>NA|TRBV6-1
ASSEFGRPSYEQY
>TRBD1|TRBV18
ASSLGTGQPYEQY
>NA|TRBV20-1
SSTGGNGYGYT
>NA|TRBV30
AWSEGGADTQY
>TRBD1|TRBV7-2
ASSKGRGQGRNEQF
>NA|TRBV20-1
SARAIPLSGPSTDTQY
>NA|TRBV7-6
ASSLSHGVQETQY
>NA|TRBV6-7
ASRTSDCTDTQY
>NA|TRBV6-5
ASSWDTGWAVGNSPLH
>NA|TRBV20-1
SAQAGTEAF
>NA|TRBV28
ASSPHGNYGYT